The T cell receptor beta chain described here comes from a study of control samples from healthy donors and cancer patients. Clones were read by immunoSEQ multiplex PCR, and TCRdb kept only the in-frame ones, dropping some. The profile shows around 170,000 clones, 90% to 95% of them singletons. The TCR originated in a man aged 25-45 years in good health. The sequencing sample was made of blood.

CDR3 protein: CASSHGEAEAFF. In nucleotides, the CDR3 is TGTGCCAGCAGCCACGGGGAGGCTGAAGCTTTCTTT. The chain uses TRBV11-2 and TRBJ1-1; D uncertain. The CDR3 length is 12 residues. The V end was cut by 5 bases, the J end by 6 bases, with 10 bases between. Germline V gene sequence: CDR1 SGHAT, CDR2 FQNNGV.